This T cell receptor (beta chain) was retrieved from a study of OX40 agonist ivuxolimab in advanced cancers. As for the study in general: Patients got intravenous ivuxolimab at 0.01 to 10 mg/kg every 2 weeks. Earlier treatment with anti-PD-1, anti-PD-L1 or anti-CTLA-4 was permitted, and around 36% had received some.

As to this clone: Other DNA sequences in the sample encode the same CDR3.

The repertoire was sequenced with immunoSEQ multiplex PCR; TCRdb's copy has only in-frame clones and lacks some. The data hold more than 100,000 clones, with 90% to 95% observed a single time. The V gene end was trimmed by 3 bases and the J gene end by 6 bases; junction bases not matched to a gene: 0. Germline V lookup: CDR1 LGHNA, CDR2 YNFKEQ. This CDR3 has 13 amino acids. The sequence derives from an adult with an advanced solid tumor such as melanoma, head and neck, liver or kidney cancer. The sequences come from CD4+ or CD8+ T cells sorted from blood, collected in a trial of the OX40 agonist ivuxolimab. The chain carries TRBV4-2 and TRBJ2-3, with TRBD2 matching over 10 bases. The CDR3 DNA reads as TGTGCCAGCAGCCAGGGACTAGCGGATACGCAGTATTTT. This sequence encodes CASSQGLADTQYF.